This T cell receptor (beta chain) was sequenced in a study of T-cell memory formation after mild COVID-19. General observations from the study: Researchers report contracting CD4+ clones mostly in CM and EM, with CD8+ clones in EMRA.

Germline values: CDR1 KGHDR, CDR2 SFDVKD. This CDR3 spans 14 amino acids. V shed 3 bases, J shed 6 bases, and the junction held 0 bases outside the gene matches. Concerning this clonotype itself: The antigen remains undetermined.

MiXCR, applied by TCRdb to the 5' RACE reads, yields one record per CDR3 protein. The sample carries 500,000 to 600,000 distinct CDR3 sequences, 18% recorded once. This receptor was obtained from an adult woman who had mild COVID-19 (a few samples of this study predate the infection). Cell type and time point are not known. The sequenced material came from PBMCs or a T cell subset sorted from them (not recorded which). The chain has TRBV24-1 and TRBJ1-6; 8 bases match TRBD1. CDR3 in amino acids: CATSDTGGNSPLHF. In DNA, the CDR3 is TGTGCCACCAGTGATACAGGGGGTAATTCACCCCTCCACTTT.